Each of the 21 T cell receptor beta chains below was sequenced from the same sample in a study of blood T cell repertoires in COVID-19. Assay: immunoSEQ multiplex PCR; the TCRdb copy retains only in-frame clones and omits some. This sample has hundreds of thousands of clones, with more than 75% found just once. Sequenced material: PBMCs or T cells enriched from blood (not recorded which). Receptors originate from a man between 18 and 29 years old who had recovered from COVID-19.

The chain joins TRBV11-3 to TRBJ1-1; D is unclear. The CDR3 spans 14 residues. CDR1 and CDR2 from the germline V gene are SGHNT and YENEEA. V shed 1 base and J shed 0 bases, with 6 bases lying between them. CDR3 nucleotides: TGTGCCAGCAGCTTAGGTCTTATGAACACTGAAGCTTTCTTT. It translates to CASSLGLMNTEAFF.

V usage is TRBV27 and J usage is TRBJ2-5; perhaps TRBD2 as D (6 bases). This CDR3 is 13 amino acids long. Trimming removed 9 bases at V and 4 bases at J, with 15 bases between. CDR1 MNHEY and CDR2 SMNVEV come from the germline V gene (reference sequence). The CDR3 region has the DNA TGTGCCAGGGGGACGGGAGAGTCAGAGACCCAGTACTTC. Translating gives CARGTGESETQYF.

This rearrangement joins TRBV2 to TRBJ2-5, with unresolved D. The CDR3 consists of 13 residues. With 0 bases removed from V and 5 bases from J, the gap between germline ends came to 7 bases. Germline V gene lookup returns CDR1 SNHLY and CDR2 FYNNEI. The CDR3 loop reads CASSEASRETQYF. CDR3 DNA: TGTGCCAGCAGTGAAGCATCTCGGGAGACCCAGTACTTC.

The chain combines TRBV12-3 or TRBV12-4 with TRBJ2-3; 8 bases match TRBD1. The J segment lost 7 bases and the V segment lost 5 bases, leaving 5 bases of the junction unmatched. There are 13 residues in the CDR3. The CDR3 coding sequence is TGTGCCAGCAGTCCCGGACAGGGATATACGCAGTATTTT. It specifies CASSPGQGYTQYF.

The V call is TRBV30, the J call TRBJ2-2, with 10 bases lining up with TRBD2. The CDR3 consists of 17 residues. CDR1 is GTSNPN, CDR2 SVGIG, per germline (reference sequence). Trimming removed 4 bases from V and 0 bases from J; junction bases left unmatched: 8. The CDR3 sequence: CAWTLGTSGANTGELFF. The CDR3 DNA follows: TGTGCCTGGACCTTAGGAACTAGCGGGGCGAACACCGGGGAGCTGTTTTTT. The variable domain in full, completed from reference TRBV30 and TRBJ2-2, reads SQTIHQWPATLVQPVGSPLSLECTVEGTSNPNLYWYRQAAGRGLQLLFYSVGIGQISSEVPQNLSASRPQDRQFILSSKKLLLSDSGFYLCAWTLGTSGANTGELFFGEGSRLTVL.

The V call is TRBV29-1, the J call TRBJ2-3; TRBD1 matches at 10 bases. The CDR3 spans 14 residues. J was trimmed by 6 bases and V by 6 bases; bases with no gene match: 9. Per germline, CDR1 SQVTM and CDR2 ANQGSEA. The chain's CDR3 is CSVTTGGVSDTQYF. The CDR3 DNA is TGCAGCGTCACGACAGGGGGCGTCTCTGATACGCAGTATTTT.

J is TRBJ2-5 and V is TRBV19; D is ambiguous. Germline assignment: CDR1 LNHDA and CDR2 SQIVND (reference sequence). The CDR3 is 13 amino acids. Trimming cost V 3 bases and J 1 base, with 6 bases left between them. The DNA of the CDR3 is TGTGCCAGTAGTATTTCCGGCCAAGAGACCCAGTACTTC. It is translated as CASSISGQETQYF.

The table lists this clone with a few counts. This chain uses TRBV10-1 with TRBJ2-2, with 9 bases fitting TRBD2. V gave up 5 bases and J gave up 5 bases; unmatched junction bases: 6. The germline gives CDR1 WNHNN, CDR2 SYGVQD (reference sequence). CDR3 length: 15 residues. CDR3 in amino acids: CASSPGTSNTGELFF. The CDR3 nucleotides are TGCGCCAGCAGTCCCGGGACTAGCAATACCGGGGAGCTGTTTTTT.

V gene TRBV18 combines with J gene TRBJ1-1, with TRBD1 matching 8 bases. The CDR3 totals 16 residues. The V segment lost 6 bases and the J segment 1 base; nucleotides outside the gene matches: 10. Germline V gives CDR1 KGHSH, CDR2 LQKENI. Written as DNA, the CDR3 is TGTGCCAGCTCGCCTGGACAGGGTTGGCCGAACACTGAAGCTTTCTTT. Amino acid sequence: CASSPGQGWPNTEAFF.

The chain is built from TRBV2 and TRBJ2-1; the D is unclear. The CDR3 runs to 14 residues. CDR1 SNHLY and CDR2 FYNNEI come from the germline V gene. Trimming removed 1 base at V and 6 bases at J, with 10 bases between. The CDR3 protein is CASSEDGRLNEQFF. For the CDR3, the DNA is TGTGCCAGCAGTGAAGATGGTAGACTCAATGAGCAGTTCTTC. The full variable domain, in which reference TRBV2 and TRBJ2-1 provide the parts outside the CDR3, is EPEVTQTPSHQVTQMGQEVILRCVPISNHLYFYWYRQILGQKVEFLVSFYNNEISEKSEIFDDQFSVERPDGSNFTLKIRSTKLEDSAMYFCASSEDGRLNEQFFGPGTRLTVL.

The chain carries TRBV10-2 and TRBJ1-2, with TRBD1 matching 7 bases. Germline lookup yields CDR1 WSHSY and CDR2 SAAADI. Trimming removed 6 bases from V and 3 bases from J; junction bases left unmatched: 7. The CDR3 covers 14 residues. The CDR3 nucleotides are TGCGCCAGCAGCCGGGCAGGGACAGACTATGGCTACACCTTC. It translates to CASSRAGTDYGYTF.

V gene TRBV19 combines with J gene TRBJ2-5; possible D gene TRBD1, 6 bases. The length of the CDR3 is 14 residues. Germline V CDR1 and CDR2: LNHDA, SQIVND (reference sequence). Trimming pared 5 bases from V and 2 bases from J, leaving 12 bases between. This chain's CDR3 is CASSAGQTQETQYF. The CDR3 DNA reads TGTGCCAGTAGTGCCGGACAGACACAAGAGACCCAGTACTTC.

J is TRBJ1-6 and V is TRBV27, with 10 bases identical to TRBD1. Germline V gene data show CDR1 as MNHEY and CDR2 as SMNVEV (reference sequence). The CDR3 is 14 residues long. Trimming at V came to 6 bases and at J to 9 bases, leaving 5 bases not matched to a gene. CDR3 loop: CASSRRTGGSPLHF. The CDR3 nucleotides read TGTGCCAGCAGCCGTAGGACAGGGGGTTCACCCCTCCACTTT.

The rearrangement uses TRBV5-6 and TRBJ2-2; maybe TRBD1 (5 bases). The germline V gene has CDR1 SGHDT and CDR2 YYEEEE. The CDR3 runs 15 residues. V dropped 2 bases and J dropped 2 bases, with 10 bases sitting between them. The CDR3 DNA reads TGTGCCAGCAGCTTCGGACACACCAACACCGGGGAGCTGTTTTTT. Amino acids: CASSFGHTNTGELFF.

This clone was recorded a few times. The genes are TRBV5-4 and TRBJ2-1, with 8 bases matching TRBD2. The CDR3 runs to 17 residues. Per the germline V gene, CDR1 is SGHNT and CDR2 is YYREEE (reference sequence). V lost 4 bases and J lost 9; bases outside the gene matches: 18. CDR3: CASSLQGAGAYYSEQFF. Here the CDR3 DNA reads TGTGCCAGCAGCCTTCAGGGAGCGGGAGCTTATTATAGTGAGCAGTTCTTC.

V is TRBV30 and J is TRBJ1-2; possibly TRBD1 for D (5 bases). The germline gives CDR1 GTSNPN, CDR2 SVGIG (reference sequence). The CDR3 extends over 11 amino acids. V lost 3 bases to trimming and J lost 6 bases, with 8 bases between them. Written as DNA, the CDR3 is TGTGCCTGGAGCGGGGGAAATGGCTACACCTTC. It encodes CAWSGGNGYTF. The entire variable domain, with the rest obtained from reference TRBV30 and TRBJ1-2, is as follows: SQTIHQWPATLVQPVGSPLSLECTVEGTSNPNLYWYRQAAGRGLQLLFYSVGIGQISSEVPQNLSASRPQDRQFILSSKKLLLSDSGFYLCAWSGGNGYTFGSGTRLTVV.

The V gene is TRBV4-2, the J gene TRBJ1-6; TRBD1 might be the D (5 bases). The CDR3 contains 14 residues. CDR1 LGHNA and CDR2 YNFKEQ come from the germline V gene. Trimming took 1 base from V and 10 from J, leaving 11 bases between them. CDR3 in DNA: TGTGCCAGCAGCCAAGGGCGGGACCGATCACCCCTCCACTTT. Encoded protein: CASSQGRDRSPLHF.

The chain has TRBV23-1 and TRBJ2-4; TRBD1 matches 10 bases. TRBV23-1 is labeled an ORF, and its function is uncertain. V gave up 3 bases and J gave up 0 bases; unmatched junction bases: 8. There are 18 residues in the CDR3. The CDR3 DNA is TGCGCCAGCAGTCACCCGTTCCGGGACAGGGGAGCCAAAAACATTCAGTACTTC. Its protein product is CASSHPFRDRGAKNIQYF.

This clone was counted between two and nine times. The chain joins TRBV19 to TRBJ1-1; a weak D match, TRBD1 (6 bases). CDR1 and CDR2 from the germline V gene are LNHDA and SQIVND (reference sequence). This CDR3 is built from 16 residues. The V end lost 1 base, the J end lost 3 bases, and 15 bases lay between the germline ends. CDR3 coding DNA: TGTGCCAGTAGTATAGCAGAGGGGGGGTTAGACACTGAAGCTTTCTTT. Its translation is CASSIAEGGLDTEAFF.

The V call is TRBV9, the J call TRBJ2-3, with 7 positions matching TRBD2. CDR1 SGDLS and CDR2 YYNGEE come from the germline V gene. V trimming: 0 bases; J trimming: 1 base; junction bases outside the gene matches: 2. The CDR3 is made up of 15 amino acids. The CDR3 DNA is TGTGCCAGCAGCGTAGCAGCGGGGCGCACAGATACGCAGTATTTT. Translation gives CASSVAAGRTDTQYF.

This chain links TRBV19 with TRBJ1-5; 10 bases are shared with TRBD1. V trimming: 6 bases; J trimming: 9 bases; junction bases outside the gene matches: 14. The CDR3 loop spans 16 amino acids. Germline V gives CDR1 LNHDA, CDR2 SQIVND (reference sequence). This chain's CDR3 is CASSLRGTGVVAPQHF. As DNA, the CDR3 is TGTGCCAGTAGCCTGAGAGGGACAGGGGTAGTGGCGCCCCAGCATTTT.